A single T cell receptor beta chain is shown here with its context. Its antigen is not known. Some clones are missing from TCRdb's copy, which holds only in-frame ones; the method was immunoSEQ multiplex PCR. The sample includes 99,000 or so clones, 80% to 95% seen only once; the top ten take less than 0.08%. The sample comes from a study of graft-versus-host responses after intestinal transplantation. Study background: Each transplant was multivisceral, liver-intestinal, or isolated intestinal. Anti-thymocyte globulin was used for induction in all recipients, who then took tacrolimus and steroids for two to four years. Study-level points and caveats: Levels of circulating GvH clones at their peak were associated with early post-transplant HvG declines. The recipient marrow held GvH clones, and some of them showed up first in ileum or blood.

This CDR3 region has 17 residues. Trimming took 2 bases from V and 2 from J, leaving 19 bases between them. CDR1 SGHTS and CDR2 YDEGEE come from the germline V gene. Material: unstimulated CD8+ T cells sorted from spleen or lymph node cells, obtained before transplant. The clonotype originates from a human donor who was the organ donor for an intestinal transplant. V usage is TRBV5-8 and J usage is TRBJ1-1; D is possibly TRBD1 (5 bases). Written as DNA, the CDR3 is TGTGCCAGCAGCTTACCCTTTACAGGACACCTCAACACTGAAGCTTTCTTT. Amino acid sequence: CASSLPFTGHLNTEAFF.